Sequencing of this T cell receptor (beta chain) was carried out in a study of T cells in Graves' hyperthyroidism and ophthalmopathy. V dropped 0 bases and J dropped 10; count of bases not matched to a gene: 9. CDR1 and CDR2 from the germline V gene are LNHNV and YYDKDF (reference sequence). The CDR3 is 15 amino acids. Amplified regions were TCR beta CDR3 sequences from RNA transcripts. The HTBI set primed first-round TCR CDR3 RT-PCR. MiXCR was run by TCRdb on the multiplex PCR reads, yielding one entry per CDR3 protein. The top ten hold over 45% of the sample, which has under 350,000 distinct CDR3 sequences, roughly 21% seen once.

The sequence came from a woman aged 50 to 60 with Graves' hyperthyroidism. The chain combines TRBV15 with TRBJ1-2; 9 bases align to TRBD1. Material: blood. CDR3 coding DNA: TGTGCCACCAGCAGAGATAGGACAGGGGAAGGTGTCTACACCTTC. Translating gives CATSRDRTGEGVYTF. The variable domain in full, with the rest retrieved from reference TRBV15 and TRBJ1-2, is DAMVIQNPRYQVTQFGKPVTLSCSQTLNHNVMYWYQQKSSQAPKLLFHYYDKDFNNEADTPDNFQSRRPNTSFCFLDIRSPGLGDTAMYLCATSRDRTGEGVYTFGSGTRLTVV.